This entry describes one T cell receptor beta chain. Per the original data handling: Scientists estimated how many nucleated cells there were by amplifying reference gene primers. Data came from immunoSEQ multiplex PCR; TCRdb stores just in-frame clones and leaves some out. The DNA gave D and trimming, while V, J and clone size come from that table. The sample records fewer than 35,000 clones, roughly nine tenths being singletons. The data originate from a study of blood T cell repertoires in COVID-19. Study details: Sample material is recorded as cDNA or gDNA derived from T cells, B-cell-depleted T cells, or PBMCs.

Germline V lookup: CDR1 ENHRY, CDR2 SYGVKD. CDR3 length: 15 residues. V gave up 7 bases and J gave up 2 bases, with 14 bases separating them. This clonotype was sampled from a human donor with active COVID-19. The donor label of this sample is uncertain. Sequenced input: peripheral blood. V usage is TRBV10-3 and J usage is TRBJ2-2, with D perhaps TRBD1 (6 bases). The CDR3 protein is CAINTGTLNTGELFF. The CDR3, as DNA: TGTGCCATCAATACCGGGACATTAAACACCGGGGAGCTGTTTTTT.